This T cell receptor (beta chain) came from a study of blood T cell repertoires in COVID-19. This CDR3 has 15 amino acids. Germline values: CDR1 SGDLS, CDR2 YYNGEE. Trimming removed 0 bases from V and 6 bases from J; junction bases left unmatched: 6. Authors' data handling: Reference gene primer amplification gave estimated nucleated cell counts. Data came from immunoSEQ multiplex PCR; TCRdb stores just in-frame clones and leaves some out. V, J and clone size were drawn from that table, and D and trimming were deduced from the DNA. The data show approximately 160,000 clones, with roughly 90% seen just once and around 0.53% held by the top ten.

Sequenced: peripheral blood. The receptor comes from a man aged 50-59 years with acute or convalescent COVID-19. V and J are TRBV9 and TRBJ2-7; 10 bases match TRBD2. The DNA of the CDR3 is TGTGCCAGCAGCGTAGGGGTAGCGGGAGGATCCGAGCAGTACTTC. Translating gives CASSVGVAGGSEQYF.